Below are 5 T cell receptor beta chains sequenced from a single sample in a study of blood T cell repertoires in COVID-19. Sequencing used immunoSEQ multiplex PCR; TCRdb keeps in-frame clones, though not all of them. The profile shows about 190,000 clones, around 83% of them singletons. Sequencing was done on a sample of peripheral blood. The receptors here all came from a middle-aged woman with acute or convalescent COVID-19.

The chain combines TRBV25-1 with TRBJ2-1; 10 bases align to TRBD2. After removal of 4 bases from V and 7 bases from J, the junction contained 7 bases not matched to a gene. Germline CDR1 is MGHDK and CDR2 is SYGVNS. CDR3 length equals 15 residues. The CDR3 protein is CASSALAGGENEQFF. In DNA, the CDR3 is TGTGCCAGCAGTGCTTTAGCGGGAGGCGAGAATGAGCAGTTCTTC.

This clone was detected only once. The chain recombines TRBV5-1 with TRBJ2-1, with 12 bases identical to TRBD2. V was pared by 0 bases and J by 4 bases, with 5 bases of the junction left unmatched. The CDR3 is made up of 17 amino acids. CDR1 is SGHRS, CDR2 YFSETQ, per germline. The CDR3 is CASSLVLAGGPYNEQFF. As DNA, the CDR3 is TGCGCCAGCAGCTTGGTACTAGCGGGGGGACCTTACAATGAGCAGTTCTTC.

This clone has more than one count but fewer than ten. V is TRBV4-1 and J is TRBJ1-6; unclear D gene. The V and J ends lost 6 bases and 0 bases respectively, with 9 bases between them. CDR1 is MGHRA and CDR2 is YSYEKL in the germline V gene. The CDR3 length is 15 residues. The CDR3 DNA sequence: TGCGCCAGCAGTGGTTCTAGCTCCTATAATTCACCCCTCCACTTT. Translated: CASSGSSSYNSPLHF.

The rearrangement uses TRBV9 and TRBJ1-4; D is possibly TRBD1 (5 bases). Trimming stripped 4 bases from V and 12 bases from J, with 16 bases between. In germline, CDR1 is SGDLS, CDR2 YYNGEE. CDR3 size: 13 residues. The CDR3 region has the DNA TGTGCCAGCAGCTCAGGATCAGGGTATGAACTGTTTTTT. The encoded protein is CASSSGSGYELFF. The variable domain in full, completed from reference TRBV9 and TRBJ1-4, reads DSGVTQTPKHLITATGQRVTLRCSPRSGDLSVYWYQQSLDQGLQFLIQYYNGEERAKGNILERFSAQQFPDLHSELNLSSLELGDSALYFCASSSGSGYELFFGSGTQLSVL.

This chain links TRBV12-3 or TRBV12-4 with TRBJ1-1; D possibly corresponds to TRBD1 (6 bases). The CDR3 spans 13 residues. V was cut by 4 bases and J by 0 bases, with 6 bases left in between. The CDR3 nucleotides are TGTGCCAGCAGTTGGACAGTGAACACTGAAGCTTTCTTT. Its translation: CASSWTVNTEAFF.